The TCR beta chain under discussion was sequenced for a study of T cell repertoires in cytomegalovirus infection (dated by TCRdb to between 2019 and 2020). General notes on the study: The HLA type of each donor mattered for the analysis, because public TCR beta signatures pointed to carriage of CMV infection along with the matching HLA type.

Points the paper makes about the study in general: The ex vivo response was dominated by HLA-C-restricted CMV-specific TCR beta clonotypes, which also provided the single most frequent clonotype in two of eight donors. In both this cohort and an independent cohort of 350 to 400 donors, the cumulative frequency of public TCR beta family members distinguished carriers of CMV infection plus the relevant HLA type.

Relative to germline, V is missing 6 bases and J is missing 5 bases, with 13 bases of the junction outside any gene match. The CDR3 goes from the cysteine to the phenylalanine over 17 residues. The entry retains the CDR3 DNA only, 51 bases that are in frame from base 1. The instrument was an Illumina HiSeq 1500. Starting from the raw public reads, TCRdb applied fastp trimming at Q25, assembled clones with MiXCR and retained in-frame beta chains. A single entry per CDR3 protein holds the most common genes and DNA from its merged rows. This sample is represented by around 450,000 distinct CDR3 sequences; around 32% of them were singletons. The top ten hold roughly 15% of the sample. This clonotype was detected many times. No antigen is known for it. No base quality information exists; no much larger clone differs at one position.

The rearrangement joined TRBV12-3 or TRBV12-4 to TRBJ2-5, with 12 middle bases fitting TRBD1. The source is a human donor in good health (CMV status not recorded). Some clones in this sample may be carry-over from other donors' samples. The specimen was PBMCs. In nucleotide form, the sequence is TGTGCCAGCAGCCCACCTGGGACAGGGGGCCGCGGCGAGACCCAGTACTTC. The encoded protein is CASSPPGTGGRGETQYF.